This T cell receptor beta chain was obtained from a study of blood T cells in healthy people across ages. Regarding the study as a whole: Unsorted PBMC input precluded a conclusive naive versus antigen-experienced comparison.

Per sample, at least 5 micrograms of total RNA were extracted. Germline lookup yields CDR1 LNHDA and CDR2 SQIVND (reference sequence). The CDR3 runs 14 residues. Trimming pared 0 bases from V and 5 bases from J, leaving 8 bases between. Notes on this clonotype: Its antigen is unknown.

Next came a second PCR, run for about 6 to 11 cycles, which used a sample-barcoded 5' primer along with a J-beta primer mix. TCRdb itself ran the 5' RACE reads through MiXCR, one entry per CDR3 protein. The table has 650,000 to 700,000 distinct CDR3 sequences, roughly 32% seen once; the top ten hold just over 15%. The gene calls are TRBV19 and TRBJ1-5; D unresolved. Material for sequencing was blood. The clonotype comes from an elderly woman in good health. CDR3 in amino acids: CASSIDLTDQPQHF. As DNA, the CDR3 is TGTGCCAGTAGTATAGATTTGACTGATCAGCCCCAGCATTTT.